The 10 T cell receptor beta chains below were found in one sample sequenced in a study of early T cells in non-severe SARS-CoV-2 infection. TCRdb ran MiXCR on the 5' RACE reads and lists one entry per CDR3 protein. The table shows roughly 40,000 distinct CDR3 sequences, with about 4% occurring only once. The sample consisted of whole blood. All receptors derive from an adult who was a healthcare worker with PCR-confirmed SARS-CoV-2 infection or an uninfected control (not recorded which).

This clonotype has just a few counts. The V gene is TRBV20-1, the J gene TRBJ1-6; D remains ambiguous. This CDR3 comprises 14 residues. V was trimmed by 4 bases and J by 3 bases, leaving 10 bases between them. CDR1 and CDR2 (germline): DFQATT, SNEGSKA (reference sequence). The CDR3 nucleotides read TGCAGTGCTACGCCGGGCGACTATAATTCACCCCTCCACTTT. It is translated as CSATPGDYNSPLHF.

In this sample, this clonotype turned up many times. The V call is TRBV25-1, the J call TRBJ2-1; D possibly corresponds to TRBD2 (5 bases). Between the trimmed V and J ends, which lost 5 bases and 5 bases, there was a span of 16 bases. The CDR3 has 15 amino acids. Per the germline V gene, CDR1 is MGHDK and CDR2 is SYGVNS. This CDR3 is CASSWASGSHNEQFF. Written as DNA, the CDR3 is TGTGCCAGCAGTTGGGCCTCGGGAAGCCACAATGAGCAGTTCTTC.

This clonotype has a handful of counts. This chain links TRBV7-2 with TRBJ2-2, with D unclear. The germline CDR1 and CDR2 sequences are SGHTA and FQGNSA. The germline V and J ends were trimmed by 1 base and 0 bases, with 6 bases remaining between them. The CDR3 runs to 15 residues. The CDR3 spells CASSLGEPNTGELFF. The CDR3 DNA reads TGTGCCAGCAGCTTAGGGGAACCGAACACCGGGGAGCTGTTTTTT.

This clonotype was found many times. This chain joins TRBV5-1 and TRBJ2-7, with a tentative D call TRBD2 (5 bases). The CDR3 loop spans 14 amino acids. The V gene's germline CDR1 is SGHRS and CDR2 YFSETQ. The V gene lost 2 bases and the J gene lost 2 bases, with 11 bases spanning the gap. DNA for the CDR3: TGCGCCAGCAGCTTCCGGGCGGGCCCCTACGAGCAGTACTTC. Translation: CASSFRAGPYEQYF.

This clonotype was observed at least ten times. This chain joins TRBV28 and TRBJ1-5, with D perhaps TRBD1 (6 bases). This CDR3 spans 15 amino acids. Trimming stripped 2 bases from V and 8 bases from J, with 16 bases between. Germline V gene sequence: CDR1 MDHEN, CDR2 SYDVKM. The CDR3: CASSLPRQVEKPQHF. CDR3 nucleotides: TGTGCCAGCAGTTTACCCCGACAGGTGGAGAAGCCCCAGCATTTT.

Points on this clonotype: This sequence may be a read error, since a much larger clone differs from it by one base. V usage is TRBV2 and J usage is TRBJ2-2, with D unresolved. This CDR3 spans 13 amino acids. Germline V lookup: CDR1 SNHLY, CDR2 FYNNEI. Trimming left V 7 bases short and J 4 bases short, with 10 bases between. CDR3 region: CASTATTTGELFF. CDR3 coding DNA: TGTGCCAGCACCGCGACCACCACCGGGGAGCTGTTTTTT.

This clonotype was counted ten times or more. The J gene is TRBJ1-2, the V gene TRBV30; D unclear. Germline CDR1 GTSNPN, CDR2 SVGIG (reference sequence). The CDR3 is made up of 11 amino acids. The V and J ends lost 5 bases and 0 bases respectively, with 4 bases between them. CDR3 sequence: CAWGTNYGYTF. CDR3 nucleotide sequence: TGTGCCTGGGGTACTAACTATGGCTACACCTTC.

Many counts were recorded for this clonotype. The chain carries TRBV2 and TRBJ1-5, with 7 bases aligning to TRBD1. This CDR3 is 12 amino acids long. In germline, CDR1 is SNHLY, CDR2 FYNNEI. J lost 9 bases, V lost 4 bases, and 3 bases had no gene match. The CDR3 spells CASSGQGRPQHF. As DNA, the CDR3 is TGTGCCAGCAGTGGACAGGGACGGCCCCAGCATTTT.

At least ten counts were recorded for this clonotype. The rearrangement links TRBV20-1 to TRBJ2-2; 11 bases line up with TRBD2. Losses at the gene ends were 3 bases for V and 4 bases for J; bases not matched to a gene: 7. CDR1 is DFQATT and CDR2 is SNEGSKA in the germline V gene (reference sequence). This CDR3 spans 16 amino acids. The CDR3 region is CSARSSGGSSTGELFF. CDR3 nucleotide sequence: TGCAGTGCTAGGTCTAGCGGGGGGTCGAGCACCGGGGAGCTGTTTTTT.

V and J are TRBV19 and TRBJ2-1, with 7 bases aligning to TRBD2. CDR3 length: 17 residues. The V gene end was trimmed by 5 bases and the J gene end by 7 bases; junction bases not matched to a gene: 17. The germline gives CDR1 LNHDA, CDR2 SQIVND (reference sequence). The CDR3 DNA reads TGTGCCAGTAGTCCCTGGTTAAGCGGGGAGGCCAGGAATGAGCAGTTCTTC. Protein: CASSPWLSGEARNEQFF.